The entry below describes one T cell receptor beta chain. The data were taken from a study of blood T cell repertoires in COVID-19. Profiled with immunoSEQ multiplex PCR; TCRdb holds only in-frame clones, not every one. The sample has roughly 76,000 clones, about 89% seen once. Germline CDR1 SGHTA, CDR2 FQGNSA. J gave up 9 bases and V 1 base, and 7 bases lay outside the gene matches. This CDR3 contains 16 residues. The source material was PBMCs or T cells enriched from blood (not recorded which). V is TRBV7-2 and J is TRBJ2-1; TRBD2 aligns across 12 bases. The source of this sequence is a woman between 45 and 65 years old with acute COVID-19. DNA for the CDR3: TGTGCCAGCAGCTTAGTGACTAGCGGGAGAACGAGTGAGCAGTTCTTC. Its protein product is CASSLVTSGRTSEQFF.